Reported below is one TCR beta chain. Its antigen is unidentified. One end of the junction does not line up with germline, which may come from a read error. Using RNA template, CDR3s of TCR alpha and beta were amplified with iRepertoire arm-PCR. Tissue mRNA or PBMC total RNA, roughly 100-400 ng, went into one-step reverse transcription and amplification. TCRdb reanalysed the multiplex PCR reads using MiXCR and keeps one entry per CDR3 protein. The sample lists 35,000 to 45,000 distinct CDR3 sequences, approximately 20% seen once, with around 5.8% in the top ten. This sample is drawn from a study of glioma-infiltrating T cells. Study observations and caveats: CDR3 overlap between tissue and blood was very small. Tissue-blood divergence was below expectation in non-neoplastic patients, above in gliomas.

Germline values: CDR1 MDHEN, CDR2 SYDVKM. CDR3 length: 15 amino acids. The sequenced sample was glioma tissue, nonneoplastic brain tissue, or PBMCs (not recorded which). This chain connects TRBV28 to TRBJ1-4; D is unresolved. The TCR sequence derives from a human donor with low-grade glioma or glioblastoma, undergoing nonglioma brain surgery, or in good health (not recorded which). CDR3 region: CASSLSCASNEKLFF. CDR3 bases: TGTGCCAGCAGCTTATCGTGCGCATCTAATGAAAAACTGTTTTTT.